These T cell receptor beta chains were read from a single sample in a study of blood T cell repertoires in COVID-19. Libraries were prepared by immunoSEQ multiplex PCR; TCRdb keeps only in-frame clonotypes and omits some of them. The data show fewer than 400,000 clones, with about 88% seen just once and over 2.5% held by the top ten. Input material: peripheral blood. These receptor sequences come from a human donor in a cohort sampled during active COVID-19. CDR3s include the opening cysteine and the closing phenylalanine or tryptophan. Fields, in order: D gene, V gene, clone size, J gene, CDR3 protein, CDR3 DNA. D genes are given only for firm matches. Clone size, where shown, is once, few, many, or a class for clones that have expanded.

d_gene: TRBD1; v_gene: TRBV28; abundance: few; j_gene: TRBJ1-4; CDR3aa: CASSSPFGTGGEKLFF; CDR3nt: TGTGCCAGCAGTTCACCCTTCGGGACAGGTGGAGAAAAACTGTTTTTT
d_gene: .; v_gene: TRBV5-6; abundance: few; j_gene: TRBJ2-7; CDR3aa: CASSLFDTRGEQYF; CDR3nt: TGTGCCAGCAGCTTGTTCGACACCCGTGGGGAGCAGTACTTC
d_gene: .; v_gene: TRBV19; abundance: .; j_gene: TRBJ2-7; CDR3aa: CASSSLAGDETYEQYF; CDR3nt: TGTGCCAGTAGTTCCCTGGCAGGGGACGAGACCTACGAGCAGTACTTC
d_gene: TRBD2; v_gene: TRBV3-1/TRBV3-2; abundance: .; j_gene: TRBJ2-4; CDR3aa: CASSQVGGPLAKNIQYF; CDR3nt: TGTGCCAGCAGCCAAGTGGGAGGGCCGCTAGCCAAAAACATTCAGTACTTC
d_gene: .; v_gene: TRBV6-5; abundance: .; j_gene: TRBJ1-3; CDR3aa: CASSYGFGSSGNTIYF; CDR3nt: TGTGCCAGCAGTTACGGGTTCGGGAGCTCTGGAAACACCATATATTTT
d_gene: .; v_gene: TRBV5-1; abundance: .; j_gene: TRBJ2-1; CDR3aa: CASSPDSGQGEFF; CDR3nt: TGCGCCAGCAGCCCGGATTCGGGACAAGGAGAGTTCTTC
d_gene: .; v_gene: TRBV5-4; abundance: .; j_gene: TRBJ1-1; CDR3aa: CASSLGGPGNTEAFF; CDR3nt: TGTGCCAGCAGCTTGGGGGGGCCGGGGAACACTGAAGCTTTCTTT
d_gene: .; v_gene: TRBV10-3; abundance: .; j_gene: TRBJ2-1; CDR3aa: CAISESGGSYNEQFF; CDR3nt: TGTGCCATCAGTGAGAGTGGCGGCTCCTACAATGAGCAGTTCTTC
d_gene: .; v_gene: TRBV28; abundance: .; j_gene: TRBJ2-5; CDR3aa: CASSSPGTLYLETQYF; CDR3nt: TGTGCCAGCAGTTCCCCCGGGACACTATATTTAGAGACCCAGTACTTC
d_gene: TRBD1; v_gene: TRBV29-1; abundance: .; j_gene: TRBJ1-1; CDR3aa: CSVEGTGSEAFF; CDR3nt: TGCAGCGTTGAAGGGACAGGGTCTGAAGCTTTCTTT
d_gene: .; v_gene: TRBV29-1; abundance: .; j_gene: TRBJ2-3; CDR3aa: CSVIRGDTTDTQYF; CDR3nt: TGCAGCGTTATTCGGGGGGACACCACAGATACGCAGTATTTT
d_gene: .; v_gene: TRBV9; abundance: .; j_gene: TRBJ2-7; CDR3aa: CASSVGYSVGSGEQYF; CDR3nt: TGTGCCAGCAGCGTAGGTTATAGCGTTGGCTCGGGTGAGCAGTACTTC
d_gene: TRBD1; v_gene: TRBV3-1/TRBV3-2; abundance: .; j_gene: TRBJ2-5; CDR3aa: CASSQGTGRGETQYF; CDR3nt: TGTGCCAGCAGCCAGGGGACAGGGAGGGGAGAGACCCAGTACTTC
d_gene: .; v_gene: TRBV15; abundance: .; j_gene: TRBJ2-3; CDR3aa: CATSRDRESADTQYF; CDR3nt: TGTGCCACCAGCAGAGATCGAGAGTCCGCAGATACGCAGTATTTT
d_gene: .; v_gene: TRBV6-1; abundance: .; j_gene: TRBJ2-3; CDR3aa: CASSDGGRGVAGHSTQYF; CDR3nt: TGTGCCAGCAGTGACGGTGGCAGGGGGGTAGCGGGACATAGTACGCAGTATTTT
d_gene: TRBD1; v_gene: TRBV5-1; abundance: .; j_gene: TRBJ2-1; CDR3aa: CASSSTGGIYNEQFF; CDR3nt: TGCGCCAGCAGCTCGACAGGGGGCATCTACAATGAGCAGTTCTTC
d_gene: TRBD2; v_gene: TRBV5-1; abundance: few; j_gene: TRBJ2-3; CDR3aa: CASSDGTSGTNTDTQYF; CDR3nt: TGCGCCAGCAGCGATGGGACTAGCGGGACCAACACAGATACGCAGTATTTT
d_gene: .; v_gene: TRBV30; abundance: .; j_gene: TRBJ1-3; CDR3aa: CAWSANIRVSGNTIYF; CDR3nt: TGTGCCTGGAGTGCCAATATCAGGGTGTCTGGAAACACCATATATTTT
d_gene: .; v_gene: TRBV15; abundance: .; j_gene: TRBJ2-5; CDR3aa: CATSRPSLFVEETQYF; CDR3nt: TGTGCCACCAGCAGACCATCACTATTCGTAGAAGAGACCCAGTACTTC
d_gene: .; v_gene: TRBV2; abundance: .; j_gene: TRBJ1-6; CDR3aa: CASDKTGTGNSPLHF; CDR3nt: TGTGCCAGCGATAAGACAGGAACCGGTAATTCACCCCTCCACTTT
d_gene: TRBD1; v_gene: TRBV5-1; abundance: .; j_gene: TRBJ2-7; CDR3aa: CASSFGTGDYEQYF; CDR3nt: TGCGCCAGCAGTTTTGGGACAGGGGATTACGAGCAGTACTTC
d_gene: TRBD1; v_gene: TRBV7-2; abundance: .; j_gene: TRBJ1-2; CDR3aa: CASSLASGGGDYGYTF; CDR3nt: TGTGCCAGCAGCTTAGCTTCCGGAGGGGGCGACTATGGCTACACCTTC
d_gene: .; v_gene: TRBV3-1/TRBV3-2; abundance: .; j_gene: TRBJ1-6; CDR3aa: CASSQEKGAGFSPLHF; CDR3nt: TGTGCCAGCAGCCAAGAAAAAGGGGCTGGATTTTCACCCCTCCACTTT
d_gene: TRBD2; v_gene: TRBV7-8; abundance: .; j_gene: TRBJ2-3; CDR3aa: CASSLGPSGSTDTQYF; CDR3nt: TGTGCCAGCAGCTTAGGCCCTAGCGGTAGCACAGATACGCAGTATTTT
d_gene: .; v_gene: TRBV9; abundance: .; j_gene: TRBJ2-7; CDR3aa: CASSVGGSYEQYF; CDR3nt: TGTGCCAGCAGCGTAGGTGGCAGCTACGAGCAGTACTTC
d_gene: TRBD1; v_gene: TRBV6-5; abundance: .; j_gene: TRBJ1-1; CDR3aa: CASSSPGGATEAFF; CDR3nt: TGTGCCAGCAGTTCCCCAGGGGGCGCGACTGAAGCTTTCTTT
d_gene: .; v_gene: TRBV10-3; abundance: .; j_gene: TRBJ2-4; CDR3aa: CAISEGGTIRYF; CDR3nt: TGTGCCATCAGTGAGGGGGGGACGATTAGGTACTTC
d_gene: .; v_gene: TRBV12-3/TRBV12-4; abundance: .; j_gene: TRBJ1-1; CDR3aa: CASSLSRAEAFF; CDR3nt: TGTGCCAGCAGTTTGTCTCGGGCTGAAGCTTTCTTT
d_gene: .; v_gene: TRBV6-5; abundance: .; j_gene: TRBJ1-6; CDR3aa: CASGQAGSNSPLHF; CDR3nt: TGTGCCAGCGGGCAGGCGGGGTCAAATTCACCCCTCCACTTT
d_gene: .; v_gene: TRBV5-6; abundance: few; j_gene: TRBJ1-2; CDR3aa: CASSPAGANYGYTF; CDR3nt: TGTGCCAGCAGCCCGGCCGGGGCTAACTATGGCTACACCTTC
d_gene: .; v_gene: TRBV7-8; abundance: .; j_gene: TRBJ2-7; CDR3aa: CASSLGLNYEQYF; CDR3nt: TGTGCCAGCAGCTTAGGACTAAACTACGAGCAGTACTTC
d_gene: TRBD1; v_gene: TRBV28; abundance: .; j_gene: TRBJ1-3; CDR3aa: CASSNVFGQGHTIYF; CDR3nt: TGTGCCAGCAGTAATGTCTTCGGACAGGGCCACACCATATATTTT
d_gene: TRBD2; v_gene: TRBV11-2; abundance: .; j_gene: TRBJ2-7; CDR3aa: CASSPKGVLAGVDEQYF; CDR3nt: TGTGCCAGCAGCCCCAAGGGGGTTCTAGCGGGAGTAGACGAGCAGTACTTC
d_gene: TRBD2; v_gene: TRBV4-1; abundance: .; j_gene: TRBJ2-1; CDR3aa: CASSHPSGRISYEQFF; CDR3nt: TGCGCCAGCAGCCATCCTAGCGGGAGGATATCCTATGAGCAGTTCTTC